The next 25 T cell receptor beta chains were all read from a single sample in a study of T cells after somatic rescue of genetic block. TCRdb's table, derived via immunoSEQ multiplex PCR, lists solely in-frame clones and lacks some. The data hold some 67,000 clones, with 92% observed a single time. The sequencing input was peripheral blood mononuclear cells (PBMCs). The receptors were sampled from a man aged 40-49 years.

The chain is built from TRBV2 and TRBJ2-7; the D gene is possibly TRBD2 (5 bases). The CDR3 extends over 12 amino acids. Germline values: CDR1 SNHLY, CDR2 FYNNEI. V was cut by 6 bases and J by 3 bases, with 9 bases left in between. The CDR3 sequence: CASSFGDYEQYF. CDR3 sequence (DNA): TGTGCCAGCAGCTTCGGGGACTACGAGCAGTACTTC.

The V call is TRBV28, the J call TRBJ2-2, with D unclear. CDR3 length: 14 residues. V was trimmed by 2 bases and J by 5 bases, leaving 9 bases between them. CDR1 is MDHEN and CDR2 is SYDVKM in the germline V gene. CDR3 protein: CASSLSVRTGELFF. For the CDR3, the DNA is TGTGCCAGCAGTTTAAGTGTGAGGACCGGGGAGCTGTTTTTT.

This rearrangement joins TRBV6-5 to TRBJ2-2, with D maybe TRBD2 (5 bases). Germline V gene sequence: CDR1 MNHEY, CDR2 SVGAGI. The CDR3 extends over 15 amino acids. The V end lost 2 bases, the J end lost 1 base, and 8 bases lay between the germline ends. CDR3 bases: TGTGCCAGCAGTTACCTAGGGAGGAACACCGGGGAGCTGTTTTTT. Translating gives CASSYLGRNTGELFF.

This chain links TRBV6-1 with TRBJ2-7; TRBD2 might be the D (6 bases). This CDR3 is built from 14 residues. Trimming pared 4 bases from V and 0 bases from J, leaving 10 bases between. The germline V gene has CDR1 MNHNS and CDR2 SASEGT. The CDR3 DNA is TGTGCCAGCAGTGGCCGGGGGAGCTCCTACGAGCAGTACTTC. Translated, it gives CASSGRGSSYEQYF.

The rearrangement joins TRBV28 to TRBJ2-2, with 8 bases that match TRBD2. The CDR3 totals 14 residues. The trim removed 11 bases at V and 3 bases at J, leaving 8 bases unmatched. Germline CDR1 MDHEN, CDR2 SYDVKM. The CDR3 DNA follows: TGTGCCTCCCAGCGGGAGAGAGACACCGGGGAGCTGTTTTTT. Amino acid sequence: CASQRERDTGELFF.

The J gene is TRBJ1-5, the V gene TRBV7-9; D gene ambiguous. V lost 4 bases and J lost 0, with 13 bases in between. The length of the CDR3 is 16 residues. The germline CDR1 and CDR2 sequences are SEHNR and FQNEAQ (reference sequence). The CDR3 loop reads CASSSPGRYSNQPQHF. CDR3 nucleotides: TGTGCCAGCAGCTCCCCGGGCCGGTATAGCAATCAGCCCCAGCATTTT.

The V call is TRBV7-9, the J call TRBJ1-4, with 8 bases matching TRBD1. This CDR3 has 12 amino acids. CDR1 SEHNR and CDR2 FQNEAQ come from the germline V gene (reference sequence). V shed 3 bases and J 12 bases; nucleotides not matched to a gene: 3. The CDR3 region is CASSFGQGQLFF. The CDR3 DNA reads as TGTGCCAGCAGCTTCGGACAGGGCCAACTGTTTTTT.

The rearrangement links TRBV19 to TRBJ1-1, with 7 bases fitting TRBD1. The CDR3 covers 16 residues. With V trimmed by 0 bases and J by 2 bases, 6 bases remained unmatched. Germline CDR1 reads LNHDA; CDR2 reads SQIVND (reference sequence). The CDR3 DNA follows: TGTGCCAGTAGTATAGATGGAGGAGGGGGCAACACTGAAGCTTTCTTT. Its translation is CASSIDGGGGNTEAFF.

The chain is built from TRBV5-4 and TRBJ2-7; D gene ambiguous. V was trimmed by 2 bases and J by 3 bases, leaving 15 bases between them. The CDR3 length is 15 residues. Germline V lookup: CDR1 SGHNT, CDR2 YYREEE (reference sequence). The CDR3 DNA is TGTGCCAGCAGCTTTACTGGGGTGGGTGGCTACGAGCAGTACTTC. It encodes CASSFTGVGGYEQYF.

This chain connects TRBV18 to TRBJ2-1; 8 bases map to TRBD2. The CDR3 consists of 17 residues. With V trimmed by 3 bases and J by 5 bases, 12 bases remained unmatched. In germline, CDR1 is KGHSH, CDR2 LQKENI. DNA for the CDR3: TGTGCCAGCTCACCCTCTAGGACTAGCTATGACCACAATGAGCAGTTCTTC. The encoded protein is CASSPSRTSYDHNEQFF. The entire variable domain, with the rest obtained from reference TRBV18 and TRBJ2-1, is as follows: NAGVMQNPRHLVRRRGQEARLRCSPMKGHSHVYWYRQLPEEGLKFMVYLQKENIIDESGMPKERFSAEFPKEGPSILRIQQVVRGDSAAYFCASSPSRTSYDHNEQFFGPGTRLTVL.

The chain recombines TRBV19 with TRBJ2-7; D not certain. The CDR3 is made up of 13 amino acids. V was pared by 7 bases and J by 0 bases, with 10 bases between. Per germline, CDR1 LNHDA and CDR2 SQIVND (reference sequence). The CDR3 DNA is TGTGCCAGTACCTCCCAAGCCTCCTACGAGCAGTACTTC. Translating gives CASTSQASYEQYF.

This sequence joins TRBV5-5 and TRBJ1-6, with no clear D. The CDR3 is made up of 16 amino acids. Germline loops: CDR1 SGHKS, CDR2 YYEKEE (reference sequence). Trimming stripped 1 base from V and 1 base from J, with 9 bases between. CDR3 in DNA: TGTGCCAGCAGCTTGCTGCTGGGGTCCTATAATTCACCCCTCCACTTT. It specifies CASSLLLGSYNSPLHF.

J is TRBJ2-7 and V is TRBV10-1, with no clear D. With 0 bases removed from V and 4 bases from J, the gap between germline ends came to 13 bases. The germline CDR1 and CDR2 sequences are WNHNN and SYGVQD (reference sequence). The CDR3 sequence is 15 residues long. As DNA, the CDR3 is TGCGCCAGCAGTGAGTCGGGCAGCCGAACGTACGAGCAGTACTTC. This sequence encodes CASSESGSRTYEQYF.

This clone was seen a handful of times. V usage is TRBV27 and J usage is TRBJ2-5; D not resolved. Germline CDR1 MNHEY, CDR2 SMNVEV (reference sequence). This CDR3 spans 14 amino acids. The V end was cut by 5 bases, the J end by 5 bases, with 15 bases between. This chain's CDR3 is CASSPKPNVETQYF. As DNA, the CDR3 is TGTGCCAGCAGTCCGAAACCGAACGTGGAGACCCAGTACTTC.

The chain is built from TRBV30 and TRBJ2-5; D is undetermined. There are 14 residues in the CDR3. V lost 1 base and J lost 5, with 14 bases in between. Germline CDR1 is GTSNPN and CDR2 is SVGIG (reference sequence). The CDR3 DNA sequence: TGTGCCTGGAGTGCCAAACCCTCCCGGGAGACCCAGTACTTC. Protein sequence: CAWSAKPSRETQYF.

This chain connects TRBV4-2 to TRBJ2-1, with TRBD1 matching 9 bases. Unmatched junction bases numbered 13, after V lost 4 bases and J lost 6 bases. Germline V gene lookup returns CDR1 LGHNA and CDR2 YNFKEQ. The CDR3 has 17 amino acids. The CDR3 bases are TGTGCCAGCAGCCCTGGACAGGGGACGGGGGGTGGCAATGAGCAGTTCTTC. Protein: CASSPGQGTGGGNEQFF.

The V and J genes are TRBV7-8 and TRBJ2-2; unclear D gene. CDR3 size: 13 residues. CDR1 and CDR2 from the germline V gene are SGHVS and FQNEAQ. The ends were cut back, 5 bases at V and 9 bases at J, with 13 bases in the middle. The CDR3 region is CASSRFGDRELFF. The CDR3 DNA reads TGTGCCAGCAGCCGTTTCGGTGACCGGGAGCTGTTTTTT.

The chain uses TRBV7-2 and TRBJ2-7; D not resolved. V lost 2 bases to trimming and J lost 2 bases, with 13 bases between them. Germline CDR1 and CDR2: SGHTA and FQGNSA. CDR3 length equals 15 residues. This chain's CDR3 is CASSLFRGWTYEQYF. CDR3 nucleotide sequence: TGTGCCAGCAGCTTATTTCGTGGCTGGACCTACGAGCAGTACTTC.

On this clone: Its ends do not fully match the called genes, so a read error is possible. This CDR3 is also generated by other DNA sequences in the sample. V gene TRBV2 combines with J gene TRBJ2-5, with a weak D call TRBD2 (5 bases). The CDR3 is made up of 14 amino acids. Germline V CDR1 and CDR2: SNHLY, FYNNEI. The CDR3, as DNA: TGTGCTAGCAGCCGGGATGGCCCTCGAGAGACCCAGTACTTC. Amino acids: CASSRDGPRETQYF.

This rearrangement joins TRBV9 to TRBJ2-3; D remains unclear. The V gene's germline CDR1 is SGDLS and CDR2 YYNGEE. The CDR3 sequence is 17 residues long. V was pared by 0 bases and J by 1 base, with 15 bases between. Here the CDR3 reads CASSVVGHTWRTDTQYF. CDR3 bases: TGTGCCAGCAGCGTAGTTGGTCACACTTGGCGCACAGATACGCAGTATTTT.

The chain carries TRBV6-1 and TRBJ1-6, with a possible D match to TRBD1 (5 bases). Looked up from germline, CDR1 is MNHNS and CDR2 is SASEGT. The CDR3 extends over 13 amino acids. Deletions cut 0 bases from V and 13 bases from J, with 10 bases between. The CDR3 bases are TGTGCCAGCAGTGAAGCGTGGGGGTCTCCCCTCCACTTT. It yields the protein CASSEAWGSPLHF.

This rearrangement joins TRBV12-5 to TRBJ2-5; maybe TRBD2 (5 bases). V shed 7 bases and J shed 4 bases, with 10 bases lying between them. The CDR3 covers 12 residues. Germline loops: CDR1 LGHNT, CDR2 FRNRAP. This chain's CDR3 is CASAGVLETQYF. In nucleotides, the CDR3 is TGTGCTAGTGCCGGGGTTCTAGAGACCCAGTACTTC.

This rearrangement joins TRBV5-5 to TRBJ1-2, with D perhaps matching TRBD1 (6 bases). This CDR3 region has 13 residues. Trimming took off 4 bases at V and 7 bases at J, with 14 bases between the two ends. Germline CDR1 and CDR2: SGHKS and YYEKEE (reference sequence). The CDR3 is CASSPGQGIGYTF. CDR3 sequence (DNA): TGTGCCAGCAGCCCCGGTCAGGGGATTGGCTACACCTTC.

V gene TRBV7-2 combines with J gene TRBJ1-3; D gene unclear. V was trimmed by 5 bases and J by 7 bases, leaving 18 bases between them. The CDR3 contains 15 residues. The V gene's germline CDR1 is SGHTA and CDR2 FQGNSA. In DNA, the CDR3 is TGTGCCAGCAGCCCCAGCAGGCTGGGCGGGAACACCATATATTTT. Its translation is CASSPSRLGGNTIYF.

The gene calls are TRBV10-1 and TRBJ2-1, with 8 bases fitting TRBD2. The CDR3 has 15 amino acids. Trimming at V came to 5 bases and at J to 8 bases, leaving 11 bases not matched to a gene. The germline gives CDR1 WNHNN, CDR2 SYGVQD (reference sequence). CDR3 loop: CASSPRPAGAYEQFF. Written as DNA, the CDR3 is TGCGCCAGCAGTCCCCGTCCAGCGGGAGCTTATGAGCAGTTCTTC.